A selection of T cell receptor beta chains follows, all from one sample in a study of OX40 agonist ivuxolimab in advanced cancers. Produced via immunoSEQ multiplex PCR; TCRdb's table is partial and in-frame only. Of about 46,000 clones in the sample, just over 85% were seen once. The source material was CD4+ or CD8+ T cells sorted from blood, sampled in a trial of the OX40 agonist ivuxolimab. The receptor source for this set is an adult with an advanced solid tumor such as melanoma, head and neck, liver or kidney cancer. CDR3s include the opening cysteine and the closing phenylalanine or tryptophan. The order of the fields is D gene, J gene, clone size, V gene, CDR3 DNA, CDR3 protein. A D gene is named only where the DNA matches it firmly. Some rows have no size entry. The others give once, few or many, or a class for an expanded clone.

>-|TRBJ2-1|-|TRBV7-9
TGTGCCAGCAGCTTAAGGGGGTCCTCGGATTCCTACAATGAGCAGTTCTTC
CASSLRGSSDSYNEQFF
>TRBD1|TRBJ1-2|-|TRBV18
TGTGCCAGCTCACGAGGGGGCGATGGCTACACCTTC
CASSRGGDGYTF
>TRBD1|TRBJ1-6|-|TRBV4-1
TGCGCCAGCAGCCAAGATCCAAACAGGGGCAGGGGGTCACCCCTCCACTTT
CASSQDPNRGRGSPLHF
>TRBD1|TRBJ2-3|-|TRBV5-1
TGCGCCAGCAGCCTCGGACAGGGGGCAGGTACAGATACGCAGTATTTT
CASSLGQGAGTDTQYF
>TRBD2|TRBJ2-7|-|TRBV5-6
TGTGCCAGCAGCCCATTAGCGGGGGCGGCCTACGAGCAGTACTTC
CASSPLAGAAYEQYF
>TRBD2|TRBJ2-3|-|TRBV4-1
TGCGCCAGCAGCCAAGTCGCGACTAGCGGGGACAGCACAGATACGCAGTATTTT
CASSQVATSGDSTDTQYF
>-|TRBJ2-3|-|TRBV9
TGTGCCAGCAGCGTGGGGACAACCGGAGGCACAGATACGCAGTATTTT
CASSVGTTGGTDTQYF
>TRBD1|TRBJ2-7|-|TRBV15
TGTGCCACCAACGACAGGGGAGCCTCCTACGAGCAGTACTTC
CATNDRGASYEQYF
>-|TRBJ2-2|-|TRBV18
TGTGCCAGCTCACCACGCTCGGGGACGAACACCGGGGAGCTGTTTTTT
CASSPRSGTNTGELFF
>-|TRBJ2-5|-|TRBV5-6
TGTGCCAGCAGCGTCGGAGGGGGCATAGAGACCCAGTACTTC
CASSVGGGIETQYF
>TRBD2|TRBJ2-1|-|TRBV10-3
TGTGCCACCCGGAGCGGGGACTACAATGAGCAGTTCTTC
CATRSGDYNEQFF
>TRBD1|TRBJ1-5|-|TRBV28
TGTGCCAGCAGTTTAGGGACAGGGGTAAGCAATCAGCCCCAGCATTTT
CASSLGTGVSNQPQHF
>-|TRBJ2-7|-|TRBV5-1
TGCGCCAGCAGAAGGGACGGCTCCTACGAGCAGTACTTC
CASRRDGSYEQYF
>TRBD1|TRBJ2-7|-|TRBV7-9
TGTGCCAGCAGCTTAGCCCTAAGACAGGGGGCCTACGAGCAGTACTTC
CASSLALRQGAYEQYF
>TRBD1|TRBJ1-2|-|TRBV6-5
TGTGCCAGCAGTTACCGGGACAGCAGCTATGGCTACACCTTC
CASSYRDSSYGYTF
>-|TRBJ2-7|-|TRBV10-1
TGCGCCAGCAGCGCCGGGCCTGGGCCCTACGAGCAGTACTTC
CASSAGPGPYEQYF
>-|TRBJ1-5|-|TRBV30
TGTGCCTGGAGTGAGCCCGTGGAGCTTAGCAATCAGCCCCAGCATTTT
CAWSEPVELSNQPQHF
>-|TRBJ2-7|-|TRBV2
TGTGCCAGCACCTTCCCTTTATACTTC
CASTFPLYF
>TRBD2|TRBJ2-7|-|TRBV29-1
TGCAGCGTTGAAATGAGGGGGCTAGCGGGGGAGCAGTACTTC
CSVEMRGLAGEQYF
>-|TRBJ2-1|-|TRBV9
TGTGCCAGCAGCCTCCGGGGGGCCGACAATGAGCAGTTCTTC
CASSLRGADNEQFF
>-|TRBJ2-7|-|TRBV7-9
TGTGCCAGCAGCGCCTTCTGTGGGAGTGCCCTATACGAGCAGTACTTC
CASSAFCGSALYEQYF
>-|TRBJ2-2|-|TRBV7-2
TGTGCCAGCAGCTGGAAAGCTCACACCGGGGAGCTGTTTTTT
CASSWKAHTGELFF
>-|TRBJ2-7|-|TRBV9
TGTGCCAGCAGCGTTGGGCAGAACTCCTACGAGCAGTACTTC
CASSVGQNSYEQYF
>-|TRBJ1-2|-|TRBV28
TGTGCCAGCAGTTTAGTCGCTTCGTTGGATGGCTACACCTTC
CASSLVASLDGYTF
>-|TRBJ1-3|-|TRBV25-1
TGTGCCAGCAGTGAATTAAGGTTGGCAGTCTCTGGAAACACCATATATTTT
CASSELRLAVSGNTIYF
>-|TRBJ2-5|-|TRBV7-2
TGTGCCAGCGGCGGGACTTCCCAAGAGACCCAGTACTTC
CASGGTSQETQYF
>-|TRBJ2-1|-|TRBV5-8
TGTGCCAGCAGCTTACGGTCCTACAATGAGCAGTTCTTC
CASSLRSYNEQFF
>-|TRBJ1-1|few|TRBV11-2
TGTGCCAGCAGCTTAGAACCGGGGGCGCTGAGAGGAAACACTGAAGCTTTCTTT
CASSLEPGALRGNTEAFF
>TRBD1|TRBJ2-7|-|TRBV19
TGTGCCAGTAGTTCCCTGACAGGGACCCTCGAGCAGTACTTC
CASSSLTGTLEQYF
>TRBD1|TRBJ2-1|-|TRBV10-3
TGTGCCATCAGAGGACAGGGGAGTTACAATGAGCAGTTCTTC
CAIRGQGSYNEQFF
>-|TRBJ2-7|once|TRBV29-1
TGCAGCGTTTGCACCTCCTACGAGCAGTACTTC
CSVCTSYEQYF
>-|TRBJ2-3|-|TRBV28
TGTGCCAGCAGTCCCCCTGACAGACTCACAGATACGCAGTATTTT
CASSPPDRLTDTQYF
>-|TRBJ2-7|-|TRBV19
TGTGCCAGTAGTGGTTACAAGGACGTATACGAGCAGTACTTC
CASSGYKDVYEQYF
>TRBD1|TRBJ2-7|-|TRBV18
TGTGCCAGCTCACCATTCGGACAGGGACCCTACGAGCAGTACTTC
CASSPFGQGPYEQYF
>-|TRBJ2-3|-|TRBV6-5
TGTGCCAGCAGCCCCGAGAGCGCACGTACGCAGTATTTT
CASSPESARTQYF
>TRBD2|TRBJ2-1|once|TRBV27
TGTGCCAGCAGCCCGGGACTAGTGTTCCATGAGCAGTTCTTC
CASSPGLVFHEQFF
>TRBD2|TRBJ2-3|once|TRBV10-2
TGCGCCAGCAGGGCGGGAGGGACAGATACGCAGTATTTT
CASRAGGTDTQYF
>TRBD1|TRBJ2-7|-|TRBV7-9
TGTGCCAGCAGCTTAGGGGAACAGGGGGCAGGGGAGCAGTACTTC
CASSLGEQGAGEQYF
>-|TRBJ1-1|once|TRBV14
TGTGCCAGCAGCCAAGCGGTAACACTTAAATCTGAAGCTTTCTTT
CASSQAVTLKSEAFF
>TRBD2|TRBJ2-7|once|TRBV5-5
TGTGCCAGCAGCCCGTCCGCGGGGGTCTCCTACGAGCAGTACTTC
CASSPSAGVSYEQYF
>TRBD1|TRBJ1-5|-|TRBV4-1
TGCGCCAGCAGCCATACGTTTGGACAGGCCTACGGACAGCCCCAGCATTTT
CASSHTFGQAYGQPQHF
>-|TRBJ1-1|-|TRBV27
TGTGCCAGCAGTTTAATGATGGCAGCTGAAGCTTTCTTT
CASSLMMAAEAFF
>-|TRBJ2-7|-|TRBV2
TGTGCCAGCAGTGAAAGTAGGACATCTCTCGAGCAGTACTTC
CASSESRTSLEQYF
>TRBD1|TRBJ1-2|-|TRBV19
TGTGCCAGTAAAGTGGGGACAGCGATTAACTATGGCTACACCTTC
CASKVGTAINYGYTF
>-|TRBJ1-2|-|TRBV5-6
TGTGCCAGCAGCTTGGAGGCGGCAGGGAACTATGGCTACACCTTC
CASSLEAAGNYGYTF
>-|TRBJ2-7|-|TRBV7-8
TGTGCCAGCAGCTTAGTGCAGGACGAGCAGTACTTC
CASSLVQDEQYF